This passage covers 16 T cell receptor beta chains from one sample sequenced in a study of T-cell memory formation after mild COVID-19. Via MiXCR, TCRdb re-called the 5' RACE reads, giving one row per CDR3 protein. The table shows roughly 180,000 distinct CDR3 sequences, with 11% occurring only once. Sequencing was done on a sample of PBMCs or a T cell subset sorted from them (not recorded which). These receptors came from a young man who had mild COVID-19 (a few samples of this study predate the infection). Cell type and time point are not known.

This clonotype was seen many times. This chain links TRBV11-2 with TRBJ1-1; D not resolved. CDR1 is SGHAT and CDR2 is FQNNGV in the germline V gene. The CDR3 is 16 residues long. V was cut by 1 base and J by 0 bases, with 12 bases left in between. DNA for the CDR3: TGTGCCAGCAGCTTAGTGGCGGACGGCATGAACACTGAAGCTTTCTTT. Translating it yields CASSLVADGMNTEAFF.

This clonotype was seen only a few times. The chain couples TRBV5-4 to TRBJ2-1; possible D gene TRBD2, 5 bases. Germline V gene data show CDR1 as SGHNT and CDR2 as YYREEE (reference sequence). The CDR3 contains 16 residues. V was clipped by 1 base and J by 3 bases, with 14 bases between them. The CDR3 DNA reads TGTGCCAGCAGCTTGAACAGCGGCAACTACTACAATGAGCAGTTCTTC. It is translated as CASSLNSGNYYNEQFF.

This clonotype occurred many times. CDR3 in DNA: TGCAGTGCTACAGGAAACTACGAGCAGTACTTC. This codes for CSATGNYEQYF. The chain carries TRBV20-1 and TRBJ2-7, with D hard to call. Trimming took off 4 bases at V and 3 bases at J, with 7 bases between the two ends. The CDR3 spans 11 residues. Germline CDR1 is DFQATT and CDR2 is SNEGSKA (reference sequence).

This chain uses TRBV19 with TRBJ1-4; D possibly corresponds to TRBD1 (5 bases). The CDR3 runs 14 residues. CDR1 is LNHDA and CDR2 is SQIVND in the germline V gene (reference sequence). Trimming cost V 1 base and J 5 bases, with 8 bases left between them. DNA for the CDR3: TGTGCCAGTAGTATAGCAGGGATCAATGAAAAACTGTTTTTT. Protein: CASSIAGINEKLFF.

This clonotype was detected a few times. The chain recombines TRBV6-5 with TRBJ2-1; 7 nucleotides match TRBD1. The CDR3 has 13 residues. Trimming removed 4 bases from V and 7 bases from J; junction bases left unmatched: 4. The V gene's germline CDR1 is MNHEY and CDR2 SVGAGI. The CDR3 spells CASSFIQGNEQFF. The CDR3 nucleotides are TGTGCCAGCAGTTTCATACAGGGGAATGAGCAGTTCTTC.

The chain uses TRBV5-6 and TRBJ2-5, with D tentatively TRBD1 or TRBD2 (6 bases each). This CDR3 spans 14 amino acids. Germline V gene lookup returns CDR1 SGHDT and CDR2 YYEEEE. With 3 bases removed from V and 5 bases from J, the gap between germline ends came to 14 bases. The CDR3 loop reads CASSSQGSGETQYF. The CDR3 DNA is TGTGCCAGCAGCTCCCAGGGGAGCGGGGAGACCCAGTACTTC.

The gene calls are TRBV6-2 or TRBV6-3 and TRBJ1-5; perhaps TRBD1 as D (5 bases). Trimming took 7 bases from V and 0 from J, leaving 13 bases between them. This CDR3 contains 15 residues. Germline V gene data show CDR1 as MNHEY and CDR2 as SVGEGT. The CDR3 is CASKTASYSNQPQHF. The CDR3 DNA reads TGTGCCAGCAAGACAGCCTCGTATAGCAATCAGCCCCAGCATTTT.

The chain couples TRBV3-1 to TRBJ1-6; D perhaps matches TRBD1 (5 bases). V lost 4 bases and J lost 7, with 11 bases in between. From germline, CDR1 is LGHDT and CDR2 YNNKEL (reference sequence). CDR3 length: 14 amino acids. The CDR3 reads CASSLRGGNSPLHF. The CDR3, as DNA: TGTGCCAGCAGCCTAAGGGGAGGCAATTCACCCCTCCACTTT. Using reference TRBV3-1 and TRBJ1-6 for the parts outside the CDR3, the full variable domain is DTAVSQTPKYLVTQMGNDKSIKCEQNLGHDTMYWYKQDSKKFLKIMFSYNNKELIINETVPNRFSPKSPDKAHLNLHINSLELGDSAVYFCASSLRGGNSPLHFGNGTRLTVT.

The table lists this clonotype with many counts. The chain uses TRBV6-2 or TRBV6-3 and TRBJ2-1; 13 positions agree with TRBD2. Germline trimming cut 6 bases from V and 6 bases from J; bases unmatched to any gene: 14. Germline V gene data show CDR1 as MNHEY and CDR2 as SVGEGT. This CDR3 contains 18 residues. CDR3 DNA: TGTGCCAGCAGCCGCCAACCTGGACTAGCGGGGGAGTCCAATGAGCAGTTCTTC. Its protein is CASSRQPGLAGESNEQFF.

This clonotype was detected ten times or more. The chain joins TRBV5-1 to TRBJ2-2, with 9 bases that match TRBD1. Germline loops: CDR1 SGHRS, CDR2 YFSETQ. This CDR3 is 16 amino acids long. V gave up 4 bases and J gave up 6 bases; unmatched junction bases: 10. The CDR3 bases are TGCGCCAGCAGCCCGCCGGGACAGGGAGCCCCCGGGGAGCTGTTTTTT. This gives the protein CASSPPGQGAPGELFF.

This clonotype was seen repeatedly, ten times or more. The gene calls are TRBV19 and TRBJ2-3, with D perhaps assigned TRBD1 or TRBD2 (5 bases each). There are 14 residues in the CDR3. Germline CDR1 reads LNHDA; CDR2 reads SQIVND (reference sequence). V was shortened by 7 bases and J by 4 bases, with 15 bases between the two germline ends. This CDR3 reads CASMGRDGADTQYF. CDR3 sequence (DNA): TGTGCCAGTATGGGCAGGGACGGCGCAGATACGCAGTATTTT.

This clonotype was detected many times. The chain links TRBV7-2 to TRBJ2-3; D remains ambiguous. Per the germline V gene, CDR1 is SGHTA and CDR2 is FQGNSA. The CDR3 loop spans 14 amino acids. V was cut by 5 bases and J by 3 bases, with 12 bases left in between. CDR3 coding DNA: TGTGCCAGCAGCCCACGAGTAGGTACAGATACGCAGTATTTT. This codes for CASSPRVGTDTQYF.

This clonotype has only a few counts. V gene TRBV5-4 combines with J gene TRBJ2-5, with 11 nucleotides matching TRBD1. The CDR3 contains 15 residues. The germline V gene has CDR1 SGHNT and CDR2 YYREEE (reference sequence). V shed 4 bases, J shed 1 base, and the junction held 3 bases outside the gene matches. CDR3 bases: TGTGCCAGCAGCCGGGGACAGGGGGGCCAAGAGACCCAGTACTTC. Protein product: CASSRGQGGQETQYF.

Of note for this clonotype: Relative to the germline gene, one junction end is altered; a read error may explain this. The chain recombines TRBV12-3 or TRBV12-4 with TRBJ1-2; D remains ambiguous. This CDR3 is 14 amino acids long. The CDR3 spells CTSSPDGSGYGYTF. CDR3 nucleotide sequence: TGTACCAGCAGTCCCGACGGCTCCGGGTATGGCTACACCTTC.

V is TRBV10-3 and J is TRBJ1-5; D is possibly TRBD1 (6 bases). This CDR3 has 13 amino acids. CDR1 and CDR2 (germline): ENHRY, SYGVKD. Trimming shortened V by 6 bases and J by 5 bases, and 11 bases separated the two germline ends. CDR3 in amino acids: CAISRQEDQPQHF. DNA for the CDR3: TGTGCCATCAGCCGACAGGAGGATCAGCCCCAGCATTTT.

This clonotype has only a few counts. The chain uses TRBV4-1 and TRBJ2-5; D may correspond to TRBD1 or TRBD2 (5 bases each). V was pared by 4 bases and J by 2 bases, with 14 bases between. In germline, CDR1 is MGHRA, CDR2 YSYEKL. CDR3 length equals 15 residues. The CDR3 protein is CASSLVWGRQETQYF. The CDR3 DNA sequence: TGCGCCAGCAGCCTCGTCTGGGGACGTCAAGAGACCCAGTACTTC.